This entry features one TCR beta chain sequence. Its matching antigen is unknown. Sequencing of TCR beta drew on CD8+ and CD4+ T cells from blood. CD8+ and CD4+ T cells were negatively isolated; TEMRA cells were FACS-enriched. The sample belongs to a study of CD8 T cells in Susac syndrome. Study observations and caveats: As the study acknowledged, the number of individuals who were part of its TCR sequencing and HLA analysis was relatively small.

Looked up from germline, CDR1 is LGHNA and CDR2 is YSLEER. Trimming removed 3 bases from V and 3 bases from J; junction bases left unmatched: 2. CDR3 length: 13 residues. Random hexamers served to reverse transcribe roughly 0.45 to 1 ug RNA. Amplification of the TCR beta CDR3 was carried out by immunoSEQ multiplex PCR, which spanned a total of 54 Vbeta and 13 Jbeta segments. In TCRdb, the immunoSEQ multiplex PCR reads were re-called with MiXCR into one record per CDR3 protein. The profile covers 150,000 to 200,000 distinct CDR3 sequences, with roughly 94% appearing a single time and 0.1% taken by the ten largest.

This TCR was sampled from a human donor in good health. The chain has TRBV4-3 and TRBJ2-7; TRBD1 matches 7 bases. Sequenced material: CD4+ T cells from PBMCs. CDR3 residues: CASSQRQGYEQYF. CDR3 nucleotide sequence: TGCGCCAGCAGCCAGCGACAGGGCTACGAGCAGTACTTC.